These 8 T cell receptor beta chains were all obtained from the same sample, sequenced in a study of cytomegalovirus exposure and HLA in healthy donors. In the PCR, 60 Vbeta and 13 Jbeta primers were used. Method: immunoSEQ multiplex PCR; TCRdb's copy keeps in-frame clones and lacks some. Its clone listing holds roughly 62,000 clones. The sample consisted of PBMCs. The receptors derive from a young woman in good health and CMV-seronegative.

V and J are TRBV5-1 and TRBJ2-2; 12 bases are a match to TRBD2. CDR3 length equals 13 residues. The J segment lost 4 bases and the V segment lost 9 bases, leaving 1 base of the junction unmatched. Germline V gene lookup returns CDR1 SGHRS and CDR2 YFSETQ. CDR3 nucleotide sequence: TGCGCCACGACTAGCGGGGGCACCGGGGAGCTGTTTTTT. Protein: CATTSGGTGELFF. Using reference TRBV5-1 and TRBJ2-2 for the parts outside the CDR3, the full variable domain is KAGVTQTPRYLIKTRGQQVTLSCSPISGHRSVSWYQQTPGQGLQFLFEYFSETQRNKGNFPGRFSGRQFSNSRSEMNVSTLELGDSALYLCATTSGGTGELFFGEGSRLTVL.

V gene TRBV5-1 combines with J gene TRBJ2-3; D not certain. Between the trimmed V and J ends, which lost 0 bases and 0 bases, there was a span of 2 bases. Germline values: CDR1 SGHRS, CDR2 YFSETQ. The CDR3 contains 13 residues. The CDR3 loop reads CASSLASTDTQYF. In nucleotides, the CDR3 is TGCGCCAGCAGCTTGGCGAGCACAGATACGCAGTATTTT.

The gene calls are TRBV9 and TRBJ1-1; a possible D gene is TRBD1 (6 bases). CDR1 is SGDLS and CDR2 is YYNGEE in the germline V gene. Trimming took off 4 bases at V and 9 bases at J, with 16 bases between the two ends. The CDR3 consists of 13 residues. CDR3 residues: CASSTHRDTKAFF. The CDR3 bases are TGTGCCAGCAGCACCCACAGGGACACAAAAGCTTTCTTT.

V is TRBV7-8 and J is TRBJ2-7; 7 nucleotides align to TRBD1. CDR3 size: 19 residues. Germline trimming cut 2 bases from V and 4 bases from J; bases unmatched to any gene: 20. In germline, CDR1 is SGHVS, CDR2 FQNEAQ. The CDR3 loop is CASSLFHPTAGQVDYEQYF. DNA of the CDR3: TGTGCCAGCAGCTTATTTCACCCAACGGCCGGACAGGTTGATTACGAGCAGTACTTC.

The gene calls are TRBV5-1 and TRBJ2-7; 7 nucleotides line up with TRBD1. The J segment lost 2 bases and the V segment lost 3 bases, leaving 8 bases of the junction unmatched. CDR1 and CDR2 from the germline V gene are SGHRS and YFSETQ. The CDR3 consists of 15 residues. For the CDR3, the DNA is TGCGCCAGCAGCTCGCAGACAGGGCAAACCTACGAGCAGTACTTC. Amino acids: CASSSQTGQTYEQYF.

The gene calls are TRBV5-1 and TRBJ2-1; TRBD2 matches at 10 bases. The CDR3 spans 17 residues. With V trimmed by 4 bases and J by 0 bases, 7 bases remained unmatched. In germline, CDR1 is SGHRS, CDR2 YFSETQ. The CDR3 DNA reads as TGCGCCAGCAGCCCCGGACTAGCGGAGACCTCCTACAATGAGCAGTTCTTC. Amino acids: CASSPGLAETSYNEQFF. Supplemented by reference TRBV5-1 and TRBJ2-1, the full variable domain reads KAGVTQTPRYLIKTRGQQVTLSCSPISGHRSVSWYQQTPGQGLQFLFEYFSETQRNKGNFPGRFSGRQFSNSRSEMNVSTLELGDSALYLCASSPGLAETSYNEQFFGPGTRLTVL.

Regarding this clone: An end of the junction does not agree with germline; a read error may underlie this. This sample also contains other DNA sequences that code for the same CDR3. V gene TRBV19 combines with J gene TRBJ1-6; D might be TRBD1 (5 bases). CDR3 size: 13 residues. The germline CDR1 and CDR2 sequences are LNHDA and SQIVND (reference sequence). The CDR3 DNA reads TGTGCCAGTAGTATCGGGGGGGATTCACCCCTACACTTT. Protein: CASSIGGDSPLHF.

The chain has TRBV6-8 and TRBJ2-5; TRBD1 might be the D (6 bases). V gave up 5 bases and J gave up 2 bases, with 18 bases separating them. CDR1 is MNHGY, CDR2 SAAAGT, per germline. The CDR3 spans 16 residues. DNA for the CDR3: TGTGCCAGCAGTGGGCCCTCTGACAGGCCACAAGAGACCCAGTACTTC. This codes for CASSGPSDRPQETQYF.